The TCR beta chain described here comes from a study of blood T cell repertoires in COVID-19. This clone has a handful of counts. Per the original methods: It was from reference gene primer amplification that nucleated cell counts were estimated. Profiling relied on immunoSEQ multiplex PCR, and the TCRdb table lists in-frame clones only, not all of them. V and J calls and clone size are as listed in that table; D and trimming were resolved from the DNA. This table holds 200,000 to 300,000 clones, more than 75% found once. CDR3 length equals 14 residues. With 4 bases clipped from V and 6 bases from J, the junction kept 6 bases outside the gene matches. CDR1 KGHDR and CDR2 SFDVKD come from the germline V gene.

The receptor comes from a woman in her fifties or sixties with active or convalescent COVID-19. The chain is built from TRBV24-1 and TRBJ1-2, with 8 bases matching TRBD1. The sequencing input was peripheral blood. This CDR3 is CATSDRQGADGYTF. Written as DNA, the CDR3 is TGTGCCACCAGTGACCGTCAGGGGGCTGATGGCTACACCTTC.